The source of this TCR beta chain is a study of shared clonotypes between healthy human individuals (TCRdb year 2020). Study-level background: A couple of women and a few men aged 18 to 49 years were included in the cohort. Libraries were prepared and TCR repertoires were sequenced by different laboratories using diverse techniques, in order to increase sequencing depth and limit assay-specific biases. For each donor, three plates each were used for CD4 naive and CD4 memory, two plates were used for CD8 naive, and one plate was used for CD8 memory. The study deeply sequenced blood TCR repertoires of five healthy adults to estimate repertoire size and the extent of clonotype sharing between individuals. Each donor's leukapheresis produced roughly between roughly 0.9 and 8.9 billion PBMCs.

General findings and caveats noted by the study authors: Naive subsets generally had larger estimated clonotype richness than memory subsets. Sharing across several donors was observed for about 5% of naive CD4, over 3% of naive CD8, 2% to 2.5% of memory CD4, and about 0.4% of memory CD8 clonotypes. Even with the large sequencing depth, rarefaction of the sorted-subset datasets indicated that sequencing was incomplete. Only blood was sampled, and tissue TCR repertoires likely differ from those in blood. Based on pairwise subsampling, the degree of clonotype sharing among donors was expected to be affected by sequencing depth. Compared with non-shared clonotypes, clonotypes shared by all four sorted-subset donors had higher generation probabilities. The small number of donors limited the genetic and exposure-history diversity represented.

CDR3 length: 12 amino acids, cysteine to phenylalanine. The entry retains the CDR3 DNA only, 36 bases that are in frame from base 1. Via the germline V gene, CDR1 is SNHLY and CDR2 FYNNEI. The V end gives up 6 bases and the J end 9 bases, leaving 8 bases in the junction not matched to a gene. TCR CDR3 regions were amplified from genomic DNA by multiplex PCR using the deep immunoSEQ assay. Extracted genomic DNA from each cell subset was distributed evenly across all wells of several immunoSEQ 96-well plates, and each plate was treated as a replicate. For sorted subsets, 150 to 250 ng of genomic DNA, equivalent to 25,000 to 35,000 T cell genomes, went into each replicate PCR. Purified libraries were quantified with a Qubit 3.0 fluorometer, sized on a Bioanalyzer 2100, and re-quantified with the KAPA Library Quantification kit. Each immunoSEQ 96-well plate was sequenced on its own single-read 150-cycle Illumina NextSeq 550 flow cell. Regarding the original processing steps: Because the immunoSEQ output held only junctional sequences and lacked quality scores, the filtering could not match the filtering applied to full-length reads. Sequences were annotated with PyIR, a Python wrapper for IgBLAST v1.9, using IMGT germline references to assign V/J genes and CDR3. Any read was removed if the V/J assignment was weak (E-value above 1e-6), the CDR3 was missing, or the read contained stop codons, out-of-frame junctions, or ambiguous translated residues. V3J clonotypes were defined as sequences sharing the same inferred V gene, J gene, and CDR3 amino acid sequence. The percentage overlap between two repertoires was calculated by dividing the number of shared unique clonotypes by the size of the smaller repertoire. RTK rarefaction, the Chao1 estimator, and Recon v2.1 estimates of unobserved clonotypes were used to assess repertoire richness. Generation probabilities were computed with OLGA for all TCRbeta clonotypes obtained by the gDNA method from several donors. In TCRdb, the immuneACCESS table is reduced to in-frame sequences with V and J assigned. These tables do not hold every clone; where another copy was compared, an unresolved V gene accounts for under half, and the others remain unexplained. V, J and clone size were drawn from that table, and D and trimming were deduced from the DNA. The sample data list over 700,000 clones, and over 60% of these were observed just once. The biggest ten clones account for under 2% of the sample.

The donors were healthy, HIV-negative adults who had no recently reported acute infections or vaccinations. Every donor was a Caucasian adult residing in Nashville, Tennessee, USA. CD4+ T cells were enriched by magnetic negative selection, after which naive cells were positively selected on CD45RA and the negative fraction was taken as the memory subset. Blood was collected by leukapheresis, and PBMCs were isolated by Ficoll-Histopaque density gradient centrifugation and then cryopreserved in liquid nitrogen vapor phase. Analytical flow cytometry was used to check the purity and quantity of each magnetically sorted T cell population. Each sorted fraction had its genomic DNA isolated and then quantified by UV absorbance on a Nanodrop 2000c. Note on this clone: What antigen it recognizes has not been identified. Per-nucleotide qualities are absent, and no much larger clonotype sits a single base away.

This clonotype was obtained from a woman in her 30s in good health. The rearranged segments are TRBV2 and TRBJ2-7, and 7 bases in between align with TRBD2. Sequencing was performed on memory CD4+ T cells sorted from blood. In the paper's terms, the cell subset or site label means: CD45RA-negative fraction. The CDR3 region reads CASRVAGAVQYF. The bases read TGTGCCAGCAGAGTCGCGGGAGCAGTGCAGTACTTC.